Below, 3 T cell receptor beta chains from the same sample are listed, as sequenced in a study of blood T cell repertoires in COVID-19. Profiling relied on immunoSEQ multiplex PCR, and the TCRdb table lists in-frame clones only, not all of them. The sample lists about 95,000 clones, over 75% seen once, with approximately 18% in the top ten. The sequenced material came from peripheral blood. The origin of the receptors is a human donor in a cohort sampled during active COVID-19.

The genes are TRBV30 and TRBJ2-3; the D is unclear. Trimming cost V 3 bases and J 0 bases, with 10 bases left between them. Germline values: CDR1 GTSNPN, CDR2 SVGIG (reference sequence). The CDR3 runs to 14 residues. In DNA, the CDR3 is TGTGCCTGGAGAGCCGGGTACAGCACAGATACGCAGTATTTT. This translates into CAWRAGYSTDTQYF.

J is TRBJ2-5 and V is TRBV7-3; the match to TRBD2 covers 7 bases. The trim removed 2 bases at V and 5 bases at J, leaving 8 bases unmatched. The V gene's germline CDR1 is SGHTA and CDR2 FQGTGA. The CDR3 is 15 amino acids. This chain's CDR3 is CASSLWGGGLETQYF. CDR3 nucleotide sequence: TGTGCCAGCAGCTTATGGGGCGGGGGTTTGGAGACCCAGTACTTC.

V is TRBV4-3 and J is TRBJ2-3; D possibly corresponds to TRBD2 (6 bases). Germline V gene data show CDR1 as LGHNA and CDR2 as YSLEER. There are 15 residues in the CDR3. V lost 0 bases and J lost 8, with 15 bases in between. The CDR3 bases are TGCGCCAGCAGCCAAGACCGAACTGCGGGACGTACGCAGTATTTT. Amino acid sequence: CASSQDRTAGRTQYF.